Below are 28 T cell receptor beta chains sequenced from a single sample in a study of beta chain features in type 1 diabetes. These TCRs are of unknown antigen specificity. Investigators reverse transcribed all isolated RNA, so they sequenced expressed TCRB transcripts. Method: immunoSEQ multiplex PCR; TCRdb's copy keeps in-frame clones and lacks some. The repertoire holds tens of thousands of clones, about 48% seen once, with 0.7% in the top ten. Study results and limitations: Type 1 diabetes patients had moderately but significantly shorter TCRB CDR3s in all four CD4+ subsets.

Sequencing was performed on central memory CD4+ T cells from blood. The source of these receptors is a man aged 25 to 40 with type 1 diabetes.

As regards this clone: A read error may account for a junction end that differs from germline. Here the CDR3 DNA reads TGTGCCAGCAGGTTGGACAGGGCGAACACTGAAGCTTTCTTT. This sequence encodes CASRLDRANTEAFF. V is TRBV5-4 and J is TRBJ1-1, with 8 bases lining up with TRBD1. The germline CDR1 and CDR2 sequences are SGHNT and YYREEE (reference sequence). The CDR3 length is 14 residues.

V gene TRBV18 combines with J gene TRBJ2-1; 8 bases agree with TRBD1. Per germline, CDR1 KGHSH and CDR2 LQKENI. This CDR3 region has 16 residues. Trimming removed 1 base from V and 2 bases from J; junction bases left unmatched: 4. The CDR3 DNA reads TGTGCCAGCTCACCACGACAGGGGAACACCTACAATGAGCAGTTCTTC. It codes for CASSPRQGNTYNEQFF. The full variable domain, its missing parts supplied by reference TRBV18 and TRBJ2-1, is NAGVMQNPRHLVRRRGQEARLRCSPMKGHSHVYWYRQLPEEGLKFMVYLQKENIIDESGMPKERFSAEFPKEGPSILRIQQVVRGDSAAYFCASSPRQGNTYNEQFFGPGTRLTVL.

This chain joins TRBV10-2 and TRBJ2-2; D not certain. This CDR3 is 13 amino acids long. V lost 3 bases and J 2 bases, leaving 4 bases between the germline ends. Germline assignment: CDR1 WSHSY and CDR2 SAAADI. The CDR3: CASSDPNTGELFF. The CDR3 region has the DNA TGCGCCAGCAGTGACCCTAACACCGGGGAGCTGTTTTTT.

The chain carries TRBV5-4 and TRBJ2-5, with TRBD2 identical over 10 bases. CDR3 length equals 15 residues. The V segment lost 5 bases and the J segment 0 bases; nucleotides outside the gene matches: 4. Germline CDR1 is SGHNT and CDR2 is YYREEE (reference sequence). The chain's CDR3 is CASRKAGGNQETQYF. The CDR3 DNA follows: TGTGCCAGCAGGAAAGCGGGGGGGAACCAAGAGACCCAGTACTTC.

This clone has only a few counts. The CDR3 loop is CASSAGGEQFF. CDR3 sequence (DNA): TGTGCCAGCAGCGCGGGGGGTGAGCAGTTCTTC. The rearrangement links TRBV5-5 to TRBJ2-1; 8 nucleotides align to TRBD2. Germline V gene data show CDR1 as SGHKS and CDR2 as YYEKEE (reference sequence). CDR3 length equals 11 residues. V lost 4 bases to trimming and J lost 9 bases; unmatched junction nucleotides: 0.

This clone was seen a few times. The chain couples TRBV6-4 to TRBJ2-3; the match to TRBD2 covers 9 bases. The germline CDR1 and CDR2 sequences are MRHNA and SNTAGT. The V and J ends lost 5 bases and 6 bases, in that order; junction bases with no gene match: 6. The CDR3 covers 14 residues. CDR3 region: CASSSRGGRDTQYF. CDR3 in DNA: TGTGCCAGCAGTTCGCGGGGGGGCCGCGATACGCAGTATTTT.

This clone has a handful of counts. The chain couples TRBV7-2 to TRBJ2-2; 14 bases agree with TRBD2. The CDR3 totals 15 residues. V shed 5 bases and J 8 bases; nucleotides not matched to a gene: 4. The germline V gene encodes CDR1 SGHTA and CDR2 FQGNSA. CDR3 amino acids: CASSAGLAGVGELFF. CDR3 in DNA: TGTGCCAGCAGCGCGGGACTAGCGGGAGTAGGGGAGCTGTTTTTT.

The CDR3 loop is CASSLGQGYGYTF. The CDR3, as DNA: TGTGCCAGCAGTTTGGGACAGGGCTATGGCTACACCTTC. The J gene is TRBJ1-2, the V gene TRBV25-1, with 9 bases that match TRBD1. J was trimmed by 4 bases and V by 5 bases; bases with no gene match: 2. This CDR3 has 13 amino acids. Per germline, CDR1 MGHDK and CDR2 SYGVNS.

This clone has more than one count but fewer than ten. The chain combines TRBV2 with TRBJ2-3; D is perhaps TRBD1 (5 bases). Germline V lookup: CDR1 SNHLY, CDR2 FYNNEI. V was pared by 5 bases and J by 3 bases, with 12 bases between. The CDR3 totals 14 residues. The chain's CDR3 is CASSQGRFTDTQYF. The CDR3 coding sequence is TGTGCCAGCAGTCAGGGCCGGTTTACAGATACGCAGTATTTT.

The genes are TRBV5-6 and TRBJ1-2, with D unresolved. Germline V gives CDR1 SGHDT, CDR2 YYEEEE. This CDR3 comprises 13 residues. The germline V and J ends were trimmed by 2 bases and 2 bases, with 7 bases remaining between them. Written as DNA, the CDR3 is TGTGCCAGCAGCTTTTCGGGAAACTATGGCTACACCTTC. Protein: CASSFSGNYGYTF. Full variable domain (remainder filled in from reference TRBV5-6 and TRBJ1-2): DAGVTQSPTHLIKTRGQQVTLRCSPKSGHDTVSWYQQALGQGPQFIFQYYEEEERQRGNFPDRFSGHQFPNYSSELNVNALLLGDSALYLCASSFSGNYGYTFGSGTRLTVV.

This clone was recorded many times. The rearrangement links TRBV6-1 to TRBJ2-3, with TRBD2 matching 10 bases. The germline gives CDR1 MNHNS, CDR2 SASEGT. V was clipped by 1 base and J by 4 bases; unmatched bases: 14. This CDR3 contains 19 residues. CDR3 DNA: TGTGCCAGCAGTGAAGGGGCTAGCGGGGGAGCTCTCAACCCAGATACGCAGTATTTT. Translating it yields CASSEGASGGALNPDTQYF.

This clone was seen a few times. The genes are TRBV2 and TRBJ2-6, with a possible D match to TRBD1 (5 bases). The V end lost 2 bases, the J end lost 3 bases, and 26 bases lay between the germline ends. Germline V gives CDR1 SNHLY, CDR2 FYNNEI. The CDR3 sequence is 21 residues long. The CDR3 DNA is TGTGCCAGCAGTGAATGGTGGGGCGTGAAGGCCGGTTTGAGTGGGGCCAACGTCCTGACTTTC. Protein: CASSEWWGVKAGLSGANVLTF. Looking up the rest from reference TRBV2 and TRBJ2-6 gives the full variable domain: EPEVTQTPSHQVTQMGQEVILRCVPISNHLYFYWYRQILGQKVEFLVSFYNNEISEKSEIFDDQFSVERPDGSNFTLKIRSTKLEDSAMYFCASSEWWGVKAGLSGANVLTFGAGSRLTVL.

The CDR3 coding sequence is TGTGCCAGCAGCACCAGGGAGGGCACTGAAGCTTTCTTT. This gives the protein CASSTREGTEAFF. The chain combines TRBV7-6 with TRBJ1-1; D may be TRBD1 (5 bases). This CDR3 contains 13 residues. Deletions cut 5 bases from V and 4 bases from J, with 11 bases between. Germline-derived CDR1 and CDR2 are SGHVS and FNYEAQ. The whole variable domain, remainder taken from reference TRBV7-6 and TRBJ1-1, is GAGVSQSPRYKVTKRGQDVALRCDPISGHVSLYWYRQALGQGPEFLTYFNYEAQQDKSGLPNDRFSAERPEGSISTLTIQRTEQRDSAMYRCASSTREGTEAFFGQGTRLTVV.

This chain links TRBV7-9 with TRBJ2-5, with D unclear. The CDR3 totals 15 residues. Germline CDR1 SEHNR, CDR2 FQNEAQ (reference sequence). The germline V and J ends were trimmed by 4 bases and 4 bases, with 16 bases remaining between them. The CDR3 here is CASSSPAPQRETQYF. CDR3 coding DNA: TGTGCCAGCAGCTCGCCCGCCCCGCAGCGAGAGACCCAGTACTTC.

V usage is TRBV5-1 and J usage is TRBJ1-3; D may be TRBD1 (5 bases). The CDR3 has 15 amino acids. V was trimmed by 2 bases and J by 2 bases, leaving 11 bases between them. Germline-derived CDR1 and CDR2 are SGHRS and YFSETQ. The CDR3 DNA reads TGCGCCAGCAGCTTTGAGGCGGGACCTGGAAACACCATATATTTT. Its protein is CASSFEAGPGNTIYF.

The chain recombines TRBV5-1 with TRBJ2-4; TRBD2 aligns across 13 bases. Germline loops: CDR1 SGHRS, CDR2 YFSETQ. The CDR3 runs to 16 residues. V lost 5 bases to trimming and J lost 4 bases; unmatched junction nucleotides: 6. The CDR3 region has the DNA TGCGCCAGCAGTTACGGACTAGCGGGGGATAAAAACATTCAGTACTTC. Its protein product is CASSYGLAGDKNIQYF.

The CDR3 sequence: CASSGNRASLANTGELFF. In DNA form, the CDR3 reads TGTGCCAGCAGTGGGAACAGGGCTAGCTTAGCGAACACCGGGGAGCTGTTTTTT. The chain uses TRBV2 and TRBJ2-2; TRBD1 might be the D (6 bases). This CDR3 has 18 amino acids. The V end was cut by 4 bases, the J end by 0 bases, with 18 bases between. The germline CDR1 and CDR2 sequences are SNHLY and FYNNEI.

V is TRBV9 and J is TRBJ2-1; TRBD2 might be the D (6 bases). CDR3 length: 14 residues. Per germline, CDR1 SGDLS and CDR2 YYNGEE. V lost 0 bases to trimming and J lost 5 bases, with 9 bases between them. The CDR3: CASSVDPGDNEQFF. DNA of the CDR3: TGTGCCAGCAGCGTAGACCCGGGGGACAATGAGCAGTTCTTC.

This clone was detected only a few times. V usage is TRBV30 and J usage is TRBJ2-2; TRBD1 matches 7 bases. Germline CDR1 and CDR2: GTSNPN and SVGIG (reference sequence). The CDR3 has 14 residues. Trimming removed 0 bases from V and 4 bases from J; junction bases left unmatched: 2. This CDR3 reads CAWSVRGPTGELFF. The CDR3 coding sequence is TGTGCCTGGAGTGTAAGGGGGCCCACCGGGGAGCTGTTTTTT. Looking up the rest from reference TRBV30 and TRBJ2-2 gives the full variable domain: SQTIHQWPATLVQPVGSPLSLECTVEGTSNPNLYWYRQAAGRGLQLLFYSVGIGQISSEVPQNLSASRPQDRQFILSSKKLLLSDSGFYLCAWSVRGPTGELFFGEGSRLTVL.

This clone was detected only a few times. The V and J genes are TRBV18 and TRBJ2-3; D possibly corresponds to TRBD2 (6 bases). Germline V gene lookup returns CDR1 KGHSH and CDR2 LQKENI. Deletions cut 4 bases from V and 0 bases from J, with 8 bases between. This CDR3 spans 14 amino acids. Written as DNA, the CDR3 is TGTGCCAGCTCACAAAGCGGGAGCACAGATACGCAGTATTTT. It translates to CASSQSGSTDTQYF.

This clone was detected only once. The V gene is TRBV11-2, the J gene TRBJ2-2; 8 bases align to TRBD1. The V segment lost 2 bases and the J segment 3 bases; nucleotides outside the gene matches: 8. This CDR3 region has 17 residues. The germline V gene has CDR1 SGHAT and CDR2 FQNNGV. The CDR3: CASSLLGQGADTGELFF. Written as DNA, the CDR3 is TGTGCCAGCAGCTTATTAGGGCAGGGGGCGGACACCGGGGAGCTGTTTTTT.

The rearrangement joins TRBV5-1 to TRBJ2-3; possibly TRBD2 for D (6 bases). CDR3 size: 15 residues. CDR1 SGHRS and CDR2 YFSETQ come from the germline V gene. Trimming removed 1 base at V and 0 bases at J, with 9 bases between. Written as DNA, the CDR3 is TGCGCCAGCAGCTTGCCGCGGGGAAGCACAGATACGCAGTATTTT. Amino acids: CASSLPRGSTDTQYF.

Note on this clone: A read error may explain this, as a much larger clone is one base away. V gene TRBV11-2 combines with J gene TRBJ1-1; the D is unclear. CDR3 length: 13 residues. Germline V lookup: CDR1 SGHAT, CDR2 FQNNGV. The V end was cut by 1 base, the J end by 0 bases, with 3 bases between. CDR3: CASSLAMNTEAFF. The CDR3 DNA is TGTGCCAGCAGCTTAGCTATGAACACTGAAGCTTTCTTT.

This chain joins TRBV6-5 and TRBJ2-7; perhaps TRBD1 as D (6 bases). The CDR3 is made up of 12 amino acids. Germline V gene sequence: CDR1 MNHEY, CDR2 SVGAGI. V was trimmed by 7 bases and J by 5 bases, leaving 12 bases between them. In nucleotides, the CDR3 is TGTGCCAGCATTAACAGGGCCCACGAGCAGTACTTC. It encodes CASINRAHEQYF.

This clone was detected a few times. This chain uses TRBV7-9 with TRBJ2-3, with TRBD2 identical over 9 bases. The CDR3 has 16 residues. Per the germline V gene, CDR1 is SEHNR and CDR2 is FQNEAQ (reference sequence). Trimming at V came to 6 bases and at J to 0 bases, leaving 7 bases not matched to a gene. As DNA, the CDR3 is TGTGCCAGCAGACTTAGCGGGAGTTCTAGCACAGATACGCAGTATTTT. Translated: CASRLSGSSSTDTQYF.

The chain joins TRBV2 to TRBJ1-1, with 7 bases that match TRBD1. V lost 6 bases and J lost 7; bases outside the gene matches: 8. Germline lookup yields CDR1 SNHLY and CDR2 FYNNEI. CDR3 length: 13 residues. The chain's CDR3 is CASRGGQLYEAFF. As DNA, the CDR3 is TGTGCCAGCAGGGGGGGACAGTTATATGAAGCTTTCTTT.

J is TRBJ2-3 and V is TRBV7-6; D might be TRBD2 (6 bases). Germline V gene data show CDR1 as SGHVS and CDR2 as FNYEAQ. This CDR3 is 15 amino acids long. Trimming pared 5 bases from V and 2 bases from J, leaving 14 bases between. The CDR3 bases are TGTGCCAGCAGCCGGGACTGGGGCGACACAGATACGCAGTATTTT. It translates to CASSRDWGDTDTQYF.

V and J are TRBV9 and TRBJ2-1, with 9 nucleotides matching TRBD2. V was pared by 0 bases and J by 12 bases, with 7 bases of the junction left unmatched. Per the germline V gene, CDR1 is SGDLS and CDR2 is YYNGEE. CDR3 length equals 14 residues. This CDR3 reads CASSVGSSGSRQFF. The CDR3 DNA is TGTGCCAGCAGCGTAGGGAGTAGCGGGAGTCGGCAGTTCTTC.